The entry below gives a single T cell receptor beta chain sequence along with its context. Antigen unknown. Trimming shortened V by 3 bases and J by 5 bases, and 16 bases separated the two germline ends. Germline assignment: CDR1 LNHDA and CDR2 SQIVND (reference sequence). The CDR3 length is 15 residues. This entry comes from a study of T cell responses to AZD1222 COVID-19 vaccine. For the study at large: Combined were second doses at about 4 or about 12 weeks.

General study results and limits: Close to half of spike-specific TCRs reportedly recognize unmutated variant regions. There were repertoire samples only from the period after the peak T cell response.

The method was immunoSEQ multiplex PCR; TCRdb's version includes in-frame clones alone and lacks a portion of them. The table includes around 130,000 clones, around 94% detected once. The receptor was isolated from an adult in good health. Sequencing used peripheral blood, obtained on day 0 of AZD1222 vaccination. The genes are TRBV19 and TRBJ1-2, with D perhaps TRBD1 (5 bases). In nucleotides, the CDR3 is TGTGCCAGTAGTATCCATTCCGGGACGGAGTATGGCTACACCTTC. This translates into CASSIHSGTEYGYTF. The full variable domain, in which reference TRBV19 and TRBJ1-2 provide the parts outside the CDR3, is DGGITQSPKYLFRKEGQNVTLSCEQNLNHDAMYWYRQDPGQGLRLIYYSQIVNDFQKGDIAEGYSVSREKKESFPLTVTSAQKNPTAFYLCASSIHSGTEYGYTFGSGTRLTVV.